The 31 T cell receptor beta chains reported below all come from one sample, sequenced in a study of blood T cells in healthy people across ages. Next came a second PCR, run for roughly 7 to 12 cycles, which used a sample-barcoded 5' primer along with a J-beta primer mix. In TCRdb, the 5' RACE reads were re-called with MiXCR into one record per CDR3 protein. The sample contains approximately 800,000 distinct CDR3 sequences, approximately 60% of which appear only once. Sequencing input: blood. Receptors were obtained from a man aged 35 to 55 in good health.

The J gene is TRBJ2-7, the V gene TRBV21-1; the table assigns TRBD1, which was not confirmed against the DNA. The tail of the sequence fits TRBJ2-5 better, so the J call may be wrong. TRBV21-1 is tagged as a pseudogene. CDR3 length equals 16 residues. The DNA of the CDR3 is TGTGCCAGCAGCAAACTACTCAGGGACAGCCAAGAGACCCAGTACTTC. Its protein is CASSKLLRDSQETQYF.

This clonotype was picked up one time. This chain joins TRBV3-1 and TRBJ2-4, with a tentative D call TRBD2 (7 bases). V was trimmed by 4 bases and J by 0 bases, leaving 19 bases between them. There are 18 residues in the CDR3. CDR1 is LGHDT, CDR2 YNNKEL, per germline (reference sequence). The CDR3: CASSRGGGQTKAKNIQYF. In DNA, the CDR3 is TGTGCCAGCAGCCGCGGGGGCGGACAGACTAAAGCCAAAAACATTCAGTACTTC.

V is TRBV12-3 or TRBV12-4 and J is TRBJ2-5; no clear D. The end of the DNA fits TRBJ2-7 better, so the J call may be wrong. There are 16 residues in the CDR3. The CDR3 spells CASSNYLVIARDEQYF. The CDR3 nucleotides are TGTGCCAGCAGTAACTATCTAGTGATCGCACGGGACGAGCAGTACTTC.

This chain links TRBV30 with TRBJ2-5, with D possibly matching TRBD2 (5 bases). Between the trimmed V and J ends, which lost 1 base and 2 bases, there was a span of 14 bases. The CDR3 covers 15 residues. Per germline, CDR1 GTSNPN and CDR2 SVGIG (reference sequence). The CDR3 region has the DNA TGTGCCTGGAGTGCGGCGGGTTTGTTTCAAGAGACCCAGTACTTC. It is translated as CAWSAAGLFQETQYF.

Only a few counts were recorded for this clonotype. This rearrangement joins TRBV12-3 or TRBV12-4 to TRBJ2-7; 12 bases map to TRBD1. The junction had 12 bases not matched to a gene; V was cut back by 4 bases and J by 5 bases. There are 17 residues in the CDR3. The CDR3 is CASSSIEPGTGGHEQYF. In nucleotides, the CDR3 is TGTGCCAGCAGTTCGATAGAACCCGGGACAGGGGGCCACGAGCAGTACTTC.

J is TRBJ1-6 and V is TRBV7-8; D gene ambiguous. CDR3 length equals 16 residues. V lost 1 base to trimming and J lost 5 bases, with 12 bases between them. The germline V gene has CDR1 SGHVS and CDR2 FQNEAQ. CDR3 DNA sequence: TGTGCCAGCAGCTTAGAGAACACGAGAGATAATTCACCCCTCCACTTT. It specifies CASSLENTRDNSPLHF.

This chain links TRBV29-1 with TRBJ2-7; a weak D match, TRBD2 (7 bases). The CDR3 runs to 14 residues. Trimming removed 7 bases from V and 7 bases from J, with 23 bases in between. The germline CDR1 and CDR2 sequences are SQVTM and ANQGSEA. Written as DNA, the CDR3 is TGCAGCGGTGGACGGGCGGGGGCCAGGAATGAGCAGTACTTC. Translating gives CSGGRAGARNEQYF.

The chain carries TRBV12-3 or TRBV12-4 and TRBJ2-1; a weak D match, TRBD1 (6 bases). This CDR3 region has 14 residues. V was cut by 1 base and J by 3 bases, with 7 bases left in between. The CDR3 spells CASSLVQGYNEQFF. The CDR3 DNA sequence: TGTGCCAGCAGTTTAGTACAGGGCTACAATGAGCAGTTCTTC.

This clonotype appeared a single time. The chain recombines TRBV4-3 with TRBJ2-2, with TRBD2 matching over 13 bases. The CDR3 covers 16 residues. Germline trimming cut 4 bases from V and 4 bases from J; bases unmatched to any gene: 3. Per germline, CDR1 LGHNA and CDR2 YSLEER. The CDR3, as DNA: TGCGCCAGCAGCCCTACTAGCGGGAGGGCCACCGGGGAGCTGTTTTTT. It translates to CASSPTSGRATGELFF.

The rearrangement uses TRBV9 and TRBJ2-5, with 12 bases identical to TRBD2. The germline V gene encodes CDR1 SGDLS and CDR2 YYNGEE. There are 16 residues in the CDR3. The junction had 8 bases not matched to a gene; V was cut back by 7 bases and J by 1 base. The DNA for the CDR3 is TGTGCCAGCCGACAGCCTAGCGGGAGGGTCCAAGAGACCCAGTACTTC. Translating gives CASRQPSGRVQETQYF.

This clonotype was detected once. The CDR3, as DNA: TGCAGTGCCGGGACTAGCGGTGGAGGCACAGATACGCAGTATTTT. Translation gives CSAGTSGGGTDTQYF. V usage is TRBV20-1 and J usage is TRBJ2-3; 11 positions match TRBD2. The CDR3 runs 15 residues. Germline V gives CDR1 DFQATT, CDR2 SNEGSKA (reference sequence). Unmatched junction bases numbered 6, after V lost 6 bases and J lost 1 base.

This chain joins TRBV6-5 and TRBJ2-1; 11 positions match TRBD2. In germline, CDR1 is MNHEY, CDR2 SVGAGI. CDR3 length equals 16 residues. The J segment lost 7 bases and the V segment lost 6 bases, leaving 11 bases of the junction unmatched. The CDR3 sequence is CASSQDSGRALNEQFF. The DNA for the CDR3 is TGTGCCAGCAGCCAAGATAGCGGGAGGGCCCTGAATGAGCAGTTCTTC.

On this clonotype itself: A junction end diverges from the germline sequence, so it may reflect a read error. The rearrangement joins TRBV7-2 to TRBJ2-3, with TRBD1 matching over 9 bases. The CDR3 extends over 17 amino acids. The germline V gene encodes CDR1 SGHTA and CDR2 FQGNSA. DNA for the CDR3: TGTGCCAGCAGCTTAGTCGTTAACAGGGGGCTCACAGATACGCAGTATTTC. Protein: CASSLVVNRGLTDTQYF.

This chain joins TRBV7-2 and TRBJ2-5, with a possible D match to TRBD1 (7 bases). The CDR3 has 13 residues. Per the germline V gene, CDR1 is SGHTA and CDR2 is FQGNSA. Trimming stripped 7 bases from V and 5 bases from J, with 14 bases between. The CDR3, as DNA: TGTGCCAGCAAGGAGGGGGCGAGTGAGACCCAGTACTTC. Its translation: CASKEGASETQYF.

The sample holds many counts of this clonotype. The chain has TRBV20-1 and TRBJ2-1, with D unresolved. V was pared by 8 bases and J by 2 bases, with 16 bases between. Germline CDR1 and CDR2: DFQATT and SNEGSKA (reference sequence). The CDR3 extends over 14 amino acids. DNA of the CDR3: TGCAGTCCTGATTTCTTTAACACCTACAATGAGCAGTTCTTC. This sequence encodes CSPDFFNTYNEQFF.

The rearrangement joins TRBV29-1 to TRBJ2-1; 9 bases line up with TRBD1. The DNA end favors TRBJ2-7, so the J call may be wrong. CDR1 SQVTM and CDR2 ANQGSEA come from the germline V gene. This CDR3 has 15 amino acids. The CDR3 spells CSVQQGAVAYNEQYF. The CDR3 DNA reads as TGCAGCGTTCAACAGGGGGCAGTCGCCTACAATGAGCAGTACTTC.

V is TRBV5-5 and J is TRBJ1-2; D gene ambiguous. V lost 2 bases, J lost 8 bases, and 16 bases lay in between. This CDR3 contains 14 residues. Germline loops: CDR1 SGHKS, CDR2 YYEKEE (reference sequence). CDR3 sequence reads: CASSFGSLTGGYTF. CDR3 in DNA: TGTGCCAGCAGCTTCGGGAGTCTAACCGGCGGCTACACCTTC.

The chain combines TRBV3-1 with TRBJ1-3; D ambiguous. V lost 4 bases and J lost 0, with 7 bases in between. The CDR3 sequence is 14 residues long. Germline CDR1 reads LGHDT; CDR2 reads YNNKEL (reference sequence). CDR3 DNA: TGTGCCAGCAGCCCCGTCGTCTCTGGAAACACCATATATTTT. It specifies CASSPVVSGNTIYF.

The J gene is TRBJ2-1, the V gene TRBV9, with 8 bases that match TRBD2. This CDR3 comprises 17 residues. V dropped 0 bases and J dropped 5; count of bases not matched to a gene: 10. The germline V gene has CDR1 SGDLS and CDR2 YYNGEE. The CDR3 coding sequence is TGTGCCAGCAGCGTAGGAGCGGGGGAGGCCCGCGACAATGAGCAGTTCTTC. Translated: CASSVGAGEARDNEQFF.

CDR3 DNA: TGTGCCAGCAGCTTAGTAAGGAGAGGGACAGGGTTCCGGAACACTGAAGCTTTCTTT. Amino acids: CASSLVRRGTGFRNTEAFF. V usage is TRBV7-2 and J usage is TRBJ1-1, with 9 nucleotides matching TRBD1. Germline V gene sequence: CDR1 SGHTA, CDR2 FQGNSA. CDR3 length: 19 residues. Trimming took 1 base from V and 1 from J; bases not matched to a gene: 13.

The V gene is TRBV29-1, the J gene TRBJ2-2, with D unresolved. CDR3 length: 13 residues. Looked up from germline, CDR1 is SQVTM and CDR2 is ANQGSEA. Trimming cost V 5 bases and J 0 bases, with 7 bases left between them. CDR3 DNA: TGCAGCGTTTCCCACGCGAACACCGGGGAGCTGTTTTTT. It is translated as CSVSHANTGELFF.

This chain connects TRBV6-5 to TRBJ1-2; possibly TRBD1 for D (6 bases). Between the trimmed V and J ends, which lost 7 bases and 6 bases, there was a span of 21 bases. Germline V gene data show CDR1 as MNHEY and CDR2 as SVGAGI. This CDR3 spans 15 amino acids. The CDR3 is CASNPSNSGANGYTF. DNA for the CDR3: TGTGCCAGCAATCCTTCCAATTCGGGGGCCAATGGCTACACCTTC.

The sample holds a few counts of this clonotype. This chain uses TRBV9 with TRBJ2-1, with D perhaps TRBD2 (6 bases). The CDR3 extends over 15 amino acids. The V and J ends lost 2 bases and 7 bases respectively, with 16 bases between them. Germline assignment: CDR1 SGDLS and CDR2 YYNGEE. The CDR3 sequence is CASSVDGSFRNEQFF. CDR3 nucleotide sequence: TGTGCCAGCAGCGTTGACGGGAGTTTCAGGAATGAGCAGTTCTTC. Based on the CDR3 plus reference TRBV9 and TRBJ2-1, the full variable domain is DSGVTQTPKHLITATGQRVTLRCSPRSGDLSVYWYQQSLDQGLQFLIQYYNGEERAKGNILERFSAQQFPDLHSELNLSSLELGDSALYFCASSVDGSFRNEQFFGPGTRLTVL.

The chain couples TRBV18 to TRBJ2-5, with TRBD2 matching over 9 bases. The J segment lost 2 bases and the V segment lost 8 bases, leaving 6 bases of the junction unmatched. Germline lookup yields CDR1 KGHSH and CDR2 LQKENI. CDR3 length equals 14 residues. CDR3 in amino acids: CASAPSGVQETQYF. The CDR3, as DNA: TGTGCCAGCGCCCCTAGCGGGGTTCAAGAGACCCAGTACTTC.

This clonotype has just a few counts. The J gene is TRBJ2-1, the V gene TRBV9; D possibly corresponds to TRBD1 (6 bases). Germline V CDR1 and CDR2: SGDLS, YYNGEE. Trimming pared 0 bases from V and 3 bases from J, leaving 13 bases between. This CDR3 is 16 amino acids long. Here the CDR3 DNA reads TGTGCCAGCAGCGTAGAGGACAGCGCCTACTACAATGAGCAGTTCTTC. Translation gives CASSVEDSAYYNEQFF. Filled out from reference TRBV9 and TRBJ2-1, the complete variable domain reads DSGVTQTPKHLITATGQRVTLRCSPRSGDLSVYWYQQSLDQGLQFLIQYYNGEERAKGNILERFSAQQFPDLHSELNLSSLELGDSALYFCASSVEDSAYYNEQFFGPGTRLTVL.

The chain has TRBV4-3 and TRBJ1-1, with 8 bases lining up with TRBD1. Losses at the gene ends were 4 bases for V and 1 base for J; bases not matched to a gene: 11. CDR3 length: 17 amino acids. The germline V gene has CDR1 LGHNA and CDR2 YSLEER. The CDR3 spells CASSLGQGGFQNTEAFF. As DNA, the CDR3 is TGCGCCAGCAGCCTAGGACAGGGAGGCTTTCAGAACACTGAAGCTTTCTTT.

The genes are TRBV6-5 and TRBJ2-5; TRBD1 matches 8 bases. The CDR3 contains 15 residues. Trimming at V came to 6 bases and at J to 5 bases, leaving 11 bases not matched to a gene. The germline gives CDR1 MNHEY, CDR2 SVGAGI. This chain's CDR3 is CASRSQGEVRETQYF. The CDR3 DNA is TGTGCCAGCAGGTCACAGGGGGAAGTGAGGGAGACCCAGTACTTC.

The chain has TRBV25-1 and TRBJ1-2, with TRBD1 as a possible D gene (5 bases). CDR3 size: 15 residues. Between the trimmed V and J ends, which lost 5 bases and 3 bases, there was a span of 16 bases. Germline loops: CDR1 MGHDK, CDR2 SYGVNS. The DNA for the CDR3 is TGTGCCAGCAGTCCCCACGACAGTACCTACTATGGCTACACCTTC. Translating it yields CASSPHDSTYYGYTF.

This clonotype was seen only a few times. The gene calls are TRBV25-1 and TRBJ2-1; tentatively, D is TRBD1 or TRBD2 (5 bases each). The germline V and J ends were trimmed by 0 bases and 9 bases, with 18 bases remaining between them. This CDR3 is built from 16 residues. Germline lookup yields CDR1 MGHDK and CDR2 SYGVNS. The CDR3 loop is CASSEYTGTTSREQFF. The CDR3 bases are TGTGCCAGCAGTGAATACACCGGGACGACTTCGCGTGAGCAGTTCTTC.

This clonotype came up a few times. The gene calls are TRBV4-2 and TRBJ2-3; 10 nucleotides agree with TRBD2. This CDR3 has 19 amino acids. V dropped 1 base and J dropped 4; count of bases not matched to a gene: 14. Germline V gene sequence: CDR1 LGHNA, CDR2 YNFKEQ. CDR3: CASSQGEGSVAGGSDTQYF. The CDR3, as DNA: TGTGCCAGCAGCCAAGGTGAAGGGTCGGTAGCGGGGGGTTCAGATACGCAGTATTTT.

This chain uses TRBV7-9 with TRBJ2-3; a weak D match, TRBD1 (5 bases). CDR1 and CDR2 (germline): SEHNR, FQNEAQ (reference sequence). This CDR3 comprises 13 residues. CDR3 bases: TGTACCTCGGCAGACCAGGGAACAGATACGCAGTATTTT. Amino acid sequence: CTSADQGTDTQYF.